The 27 T cell receptor beta chains below all came from one sample that was sequenced in a study of cytomegalovirus exposure and HLA in healthy donors. The repertoire was sequenced with immunoSEQ multiplex PCR; TCRdb's copy has only in-frame clones and lacks some. The sample lists 100,000 to 150,000 clones; around 90% were seen once. Sequencing was performed on PBMCs. The receptors here all came from a woman aged 18-29 years in good health and CMV-seronegative.

V is TRBV19 and J is TRBJ1-1; 8 nucleotides align to TRBD1. CDR3 length equals 14 residues. CDR1 and CDR2 from the germline V gene are LNHDA and SQIVND (reference sequence). The trim removed 6 bases at V and 7 bases at J, leaving 10 bases unmatched. Here the CDR3 DNA reads TGTGCCAGTAGCGTCCAGGGGGCAGTGGGTGAAGCTTTCTTT. It specifies CASSVQGAVGEAFF.

The chain employs TRBV5-4 and TRBJ1-2; D unclear. CDR1 SGHNT and CDR2 YYREEE come from the germline V gene (reference sequence). The ends were cut back, 2 bases at V and 5 bases at J, with 10 bases in the middle. The CDR3 runs 13 residues. In DNA, the CDR3 is TGTGCCAGCAGCTTAGGCAGGCAATATGGCTACACCTTC. As protein: CASSLGRQYGYTF.

CDR3 sequence: CASSPSSGSTYEQYF. The CDR3 bases are TGTGCCAGCAGCCCCTCTAGCGGGAGTACATACGAGCAGTACTTC. The chain carries TRBV7-9 and TRBJ2-7; 10 nucleotides match TRBD2. The CDR3 has 15 residues. J gave up 4 bases and V 5 bases, and 8 bases lay outside the gene matches. CDR1 and CDR2 (germline): SEHNR, FQNEAQ (reference sequence). The full variable domain, its missing parts supplied by reference TRBV7-9 and TRBJ2-7, is DTGVSQNPRHKITKRGQNVTFRCDPISEHNRLYWYRQTLGQGPEFLTYFQNEAQLEKSRLLSDRFSAERPKGSFSTLEIQRTEQGDSAMYLCASSPSSGSTYEQYFGPGTRLTVT.

The rearrangement uses TRBV5-1 and TRBJ2-1, with 10 bases fitting TRBD1. CDR3 length equals 15 residues. Germline V gives CDR1 SGHRS, CDR2 YFSETQ. V lost 1 base, J lost 4 bases, and 2 bases stayed unmatched. The CDR3, as DNA: TGCGCCAGCAGCTTGAGACAGGGGGCTTACAATGAGCAGTTCTTC. Translation gives CASSLRQGAYNEQFF.

This clone was counted a single time. CDR3 amino acids: CASSLGTEETQYF. The CDR3 nucleotides read TGTGCCAGCAGCCTGGGGACAGAAGAGACCCAGTACTTC. The V and J genes are TRBV5-4 and TRBJ2-5; 7 bases map to TRBD1. V lost 4 bases and J lost 3; bases outside the gene matches: 3. Germline lookup yields CDR1 SGHNT and CDR2 YYREEE (reference sequence). This CDR3 is 13 amino acids long.

The chain joins TRBV9 to TRBJ2-3, with 15 bases identical to TRBD2. Looked up from germline, CDR1 is SGDLS and CDR2 is YYNGEE. The CDR3 totals 17 residues. J lost 5 bases, V lost 2 bases, and 6 bases had no gene match. CDR3 nucleotides: TGTGCCAGCAGCGTTGGTGGACTAGCGGGAGGGCTAGATACGCAGTATTTT. Protein product: CASSVGGLAGGLDTQYF.

This clone is a singleton in its sample. The J gene is TRBJ2-7, the V gene TRBV10-3; weak D call: TRBD2 (5 bases). Trimming pared 6 bases from V and 2 bases from J, leaving 11 bases between. This CDR3 is 13 amino acids long. In germline, CDR1 is ENHRY, CDR2 SYGVKD. The CDR3 DNA sequence: TGTGCCATCAGGGAGGAAAGCCCCTACGAGCAGTACTTC. It codes for CAIREESPYEQYF.

V and J are TRBV27 and TRBJ1-5; TRBD1 agrees at 7 bases. V lost 6 bases, J lost 1 base, and 6 bases stayed unmatched. The CDR3 is made up of 15 amino acids. Per germline, CDR1 MNHEY and CDR2 SMNVEV (reference sequence). The CDR3 loop is CASSKTTGSNQPQHF. The DNA for the CDR3 is TGTGCCAGCAGCAAGACGACAGGGAGCAATCAGCCCCAGCATTTT.

This clone has just one count. One end of the junction does not line up with germline, which may come from a read error. V and J are TRBV7-8 and TRBJ1-5; D gene uncertain. The CDR3 loop spans 16 amino acids. CDR1 is SGHVS and CDR2 is FQNEAQ in the germline V gene. The CDR3 loop is CASSLERYPGNQPQHF. The DNA for the CDR3 is TGTGCCAGCAGTTTAGAGAGGTACCCCGGCAATCAGCCCCAGCATTTT.

This chain uses TRBV30 with TRBJ2-2; D might be TRBD2 (6 bases). Germline CDR1 is GTSNPN and CDR2 is SVGIG (reference sequence). V lost 0 bases and J lost 2, with 28 bases in between. The length of the CDR3 is 21 residues. In DNA, the CDR3 is TGTGCCTGGAGTGTACTCGGGACGCTGGTATTAGCGGAACACAACACCGGGGAGCTGTTTTTT. Protein: CAWSVLGTLVLAEHNTGELFF. Full variable domain (missing parts from reference TRBV30 and TRBJ2-2): SQTIHQWPATLVQPVGSPLSLECTVEGTSNPNLYWYRQAAGRGLQLLFYSVGIGQISSEVPQNLSASRPQDRQFILSSKKLLLSDSGFYLCAWSVLGTLVLAEHNTGELFFGEGSRLTVL.

This sequence joins TRBV27 and TRBJ1-3; D is ambiguous. CDR1 is MNHEY, CDR2 SMNVEV, per germline (reference sequence). The CDR3 has 13 amino acids. V was clipped by 8 bases and J by 0 bases, with 8 bases between them. The CDR3 region is CASRAISGNTIYF. The CDR3 DNA reads as TGTGCCAGCCGAGCGATCTCTGGAAACACCATATATTTT.

J is TRBJ2-1 and V is TRBV6-5; 10 bases agree with TRBD2. Germline CDR1 reads MNHEY; CDR2 reads SVGAGI. The CDR3 totals 15 residues. The trim removed 6 bases at V and 0 bases at J, leaving 2 bases unmatched. The CDR3 DNA reads TGTGCCAGCAGACTAGCGGGGAGCTCCTACAATGAGCAGTTCTTC. Protein product: CASRLAGSSYNEQFF.

This clone was detected once. This rearrangement joins TRBV4-1 to TRBJ1-3; possible D gene TRBD1, 5 bases. Germline V gene lookup returns CDR1 MGHRA and CDR2 YSYEKL. V was clipped by 0 bases and J by 0 bases, with 12 bases between them. The length of the CDR3 is 17 residues. The CDR3 DNA is TGCGCCAGCAGCCAAGATCCCAGGGTAAGCTCTGGAAACACCATATATTTT. Translating gives CASSQDPRVSSGNTIYF.

The rearrangement uses TRBV7-8 and TRBJ2-1; 11 bases fit TRBD2. This CDR3 is built from 18 residues. Germline loops: CDR1 SGHVS, CDR2 FQNEAQ. The trim removed 1 base at V and 0 bases at J, leaving 5 bases unmatched. DNA for the CDR3: TGTGCCAGCAGCTTAGAGGGACTAGCGGAAAGCTCCTACAATGAGCAGTTCTTC. It translates to CASSLEGLAESSYNEQFF.

V usage is TRBV4-1 and J usage is TRBJ1-1; 10 nucleotides match TRBD1. The V segment lost 3 bases and the J segment 3 bases; nucleotides outside the gene matches: 7. Germline values: CDR1 MGHRA, CDR2 YSYEKL. This CDR3 comprises 16 residues. CDR3 loop: CASSQPDRGQDTEAFF. CDR3 in DNA: TGCGCCAGCAGCCAGCCAGACAGGGGGCAAGACACTGAAGCTTTCTTT.

Worth noting for this clone: The same CDR3 is also encoded by other DNA sequences in this sample. The chain recombines TRBV29-1 with TRBJ2-3, with 7 bases fitting TRBD2. V was clipped by 2 bases and J by 1 base; unmatched bases: 3. The germline gives CDR1 SQVTM, CDR2 ANQGSEA. The CDR3 consists of 14 residues. The CDR3 loop reads CSVESSGRTDTQYF. CDR3 coding DNA: TGCAGCGTTGAATCTAGCGGCCGCACAGATACGCAGTATTTT.

This clone has a single count. This chain connects TRBV15 to TRBJ2-5; TRBD2 matches 8 bases. The germline CDR1 and CDR2 sequences are LNHNV and YYDKDF (reference sequence). The CDR3 sequence is 17 residues long. The J segment lost 1 base and the V segment lost 4 bases, leaving 11 bases of the junction unmatched. The CDR3 spells CATSTGAGAQGQETQYF. In DNA, the CDR3 is TGTGCCACCAGCACCGGAGCGGGAGCCCAGGGCCAAGAGACCCAGTACTTC. The entire variable domain, with the rest obtained from reference TRBV15 and TRBJ2-5, is as follows: DAMVIQNPRYQVTQFGKPVTLSCSQTLNHNVMYWYQQKSSQAPKLLFHYYDKDFNNEADTPDNFQSRRPNTSFCFLDIRSPGLGDTAMYLCATSTGAGAQGQETQYFGPGTRLLVL.

J is TRBJ1-4 and V is TRBV4-1; D not certain. Germline assignment: CDR1 MGHRA and CDR2 YSYEKL. Trimming took off 0 bases at V and 5 bases at J, with 16 bases between the two ends. CDR3 size: 17 residues. The CDR3 nucleotides are TGCGCCAGCAGCCAAGATTATCCGCGCATACCGAATGAAAAACTGTTTTTT. Protein sequence: CASSQDYPRIPNEKLFF.

The chain has TRBV13 and TRBJ2-3, with 8 bases aligning to TRBD2. Germline V gene sequence: CDR1 PRHDT, CDR2 FYEKMQ (reference sequence). The CDR3 covers 16 residues. Trimming cost V 2 bases and J 2 bases; bases outside gene matches: 6. The CDR3 loop reads CASSLRREDVTDTQYF. In DNA, the CDR3 is TGTGCCAGCAGCTTACGGCGGGAGGACGTCACAGATACGCAGTATTTT.

This chain uses TRBV30 with TRBJ2-3, with no clear D. V shed 0 bases and J shed 2 bases, with 15 bases lying between them. Per the germline V gene, CDR1 is GTSNPN and CDR2 is SVGIG (reference sequence). CDR3 length: 16 residues. CDR3 in DNA: TGTGCCTGGAGTGTACCCCCAAACACCCACACAGATACGCAGTATTTT. Translating gives CAWSVPPNTHTDTQYF.

This rearrangement joins TRBV10-3 to TRBJ2-7; 7 bases line up with TRBD1. V shed 3 bases and J 3 bases; nucleotides not matched to a gene: 2. CDR3 length: 13 amino acids. CDR1 and CDR2 from the germline V gene are ENHRY and SYGVKD. CDR3 in amino acids: CAISENRGYEQYF. Here the CDR3 DNA reads TGTGCCATCAGTGAAAACAGGGGCTACGAGCAGTACTTC.

The chain combines TRBV27 with TRBJ2-1; TRBD2 might be the D (5 bases). The CDR3 length is 15 residues. Germline V CDR1 and CDR2: MNHEY, SMNVEV (reference sequence). Trimming stripped 5 bases from V and 4 bases from J, with 15 bases between. The CDR3 coding sequence is TGTGCCAGCAGTGTGGGGAGCCCCGAATACAATGAGCAGTTCTTC. This sequence encodes CASSVGSPEYNEQFF.

V is TRBV19 and J is TRBJ1-1; D unclear. V was pared by 5 bases and J by 3 bases, with 13 bases between. The CDR3 covers 14 residues. CDR1 LNHDA and CDR2 SQIVND come from the germline V gene (reference sequence). The CDR3 DNA reads TGTGCCAGTAGTGGGTGGGTTGCGGACACTGAAGCTTTCTTT. This encodes CASSGWVADTEAFF.

The chain recombines TRBV2 with TRBJ2-7; a possible D gene is TRBD2 (6 bases). The V end lost 4 bases, the J end lost 2 bases, and 9 bases lay between the germline ends. The germline V gene has CDR1 SNHLY and CDR2 FYNNEI. The CDR3 has 13 amino acids. The CDR3 sequence: CASSGVAAYEQYF. In DNA form, the CDR3 reads TGTGCCAGCAGTGGTGTAGCGGCCTACGAGCAGTACTTC.

A note on this clone: A far larger clone lies a single base away; this is likely a read error. The chain uses TRBV6-4 and TRBJ2-3; 12 positions agree with TRBD2. J was trimmed by 0 bases and V by 6 bases; bases with no gene match: 1. Per the germline V gene, CDR1 is MRHNA and CDR2 is SNTAGT. This CDR3 contains 15 residues. The CDR3 reads CASRGTSGSTDTQYF. CDR3 sequence (DNA): TGTGCCAGCAGGGGGACTAGCGGGAGCACAGATACGCAGTATTTT.

This rearrangement joins TRBV19 to TRBJ1-2; D is perhaps TRBD1 (6 bases). The CDR3 spans 14 residues. CDR1 is LNHDA and CDR2 is SQIVND in the germline V gene (reference sequence). The V end lost 6 bases, the J end lost 6 bases, and 17 bases lay between the germline ends. This chain's CDR3 is CASSYRGGADGYTF. CDR3 in DNA: TGTGCCAGTAGCTACCGGGGGGGGGCCGATGGCTACACCTTC.

This chain uses TRBV6-1 with TRBJ1-4, with TRBD1 matching over 7 bases. The CDR3 sequence is 17 residues long. The germline CDR1 and CDR2 sequences are MNHNS and SASEGT. J gave up 5 bases and V 4 bases, and 13 bases lay outside the gene matches. CDR3: CASSVRGGSFGNEKLFF. The CDR3 region has the DNA TGTGCCAGCAGTGTGCGAGGGGGCTCTTTTGGGAATGAAAAACTGTTTTTT.